This T cell receptor (beta chain) appears in the sequencing data of a study of cytomegalovirus exposure and HLA in healthy donors. The CDR3 consists of 14 residues. Germline CDR1 reads SGHRS; CDR2 reads YFSETQ. Trimming took off 2 bases at V and 5 bases at J, with 14 bases between the two ends. Donors likely had unrecorded immune exposures despite being nominally healthy when sampled. 60 Vbeta and 13 Jbeta primers were used in PCR. Assay used: immunoSEQ multiplex PCR; TCRdb lists only in-frame clones, some missing. Of hundreds of thousands of clones listed, around 80% are singletons. Points from the study as a whole: Most CMV-associated TCR beta chains appeared HLA-restricted in a later analysis. Later analysis demonstrated an association between a missense DCLRE1C variant and TCR beta V- and J-gene trimming. Information on immune exposure was restricted to one variable (CMV serostatus).

Points on this clone: The antigen is not known.

The chain couples TRBV5-1 to TRBJ2-7, with D maybe TRBD1 (6 bases). Sequenced material: PBMCs. This clonotype was obtained from a girl aged 2 to 10 in good health and CMV-seronegative. The CDR3, as DNA: TGCGCCAGCAGCTTTCAACAGGGTAGCCACGAGCAGTACTTC. Its translation: CASSFQQGSHEQYF.